This record concerns one T cell receptor (beta chain) sequence. These data originate in a study of blood T cell repertoires in COVID-19. On the study more broadly: COVID-19 samples collected from the United States, Italy and Spain covered acute and convalescent phases. In each case, the material was cDNA or gDNA derived from T cells, B-cell-depleted T cells, or PBMCs.

Study processing details: It was from reference gene primer amplification that nucleated cell counts were estimated. Assay: immunoSEQ multiplex PCR; the TCRdb copy retains only in-frame clones and omits some. From that table come the V and J calls and clone size; the DNA was used to work out D and trimming. Of around 130,000 clones in the sample, roughly four fifths were seen once. Sequenced input: peripheral blood. This clonotype was obtained from a human donor in a cohort sampled during active COVID-19.

The CDR3 region is CASSLQGAGQPQHF. The DNA of the CDR3 is TGTGCCAGCAGCTTGCAGGGGGCCGGTCAGCCCCAGCATTTT. The chain carries TRBV5-6 and TRBJ1-5, with 8 bases identical to TRBD1. The CDR3 has 14 amino acids. In germline, CDR1 is SGHDT, CDR2 YYEEEE. The V segment lost 1 base and the J segment 6 bases; nucleotides outside the gene matches: 3. Supplemented by reference TRBV5-6 and TRBJ1-5, the full variable domain reads DAGVTQSPTHLIKTRGQQVTLRCSPKSGHDTVSWYQQALGQGPQFIFQYYEEEERQRGNFPDRFSGHQFPNYSSELNVNALLLGDSALYLCASSLQGAGQPQHFGDGTRLSIL.